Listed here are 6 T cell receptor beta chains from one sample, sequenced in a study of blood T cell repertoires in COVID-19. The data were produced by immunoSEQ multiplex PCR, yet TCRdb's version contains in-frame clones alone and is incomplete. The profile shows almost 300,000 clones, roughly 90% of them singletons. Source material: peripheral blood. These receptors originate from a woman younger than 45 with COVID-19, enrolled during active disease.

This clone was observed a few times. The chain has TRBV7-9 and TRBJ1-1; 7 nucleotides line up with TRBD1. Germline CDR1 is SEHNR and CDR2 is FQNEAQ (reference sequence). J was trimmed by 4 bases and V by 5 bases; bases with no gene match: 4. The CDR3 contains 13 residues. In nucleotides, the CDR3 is TGTGCCAGCAGCAATGCAGGGGGCACTGAAGCTTTCTTT. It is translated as CASSNAGGTEAFF.

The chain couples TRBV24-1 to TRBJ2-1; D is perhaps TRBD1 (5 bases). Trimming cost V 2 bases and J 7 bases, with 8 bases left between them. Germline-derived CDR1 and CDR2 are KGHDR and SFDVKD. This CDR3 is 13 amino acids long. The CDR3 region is CATSDSGLNEQFF. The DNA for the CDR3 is TGTGCCACCAGTGATTCAGGGCTGAATGAGCAGTTCTTC.

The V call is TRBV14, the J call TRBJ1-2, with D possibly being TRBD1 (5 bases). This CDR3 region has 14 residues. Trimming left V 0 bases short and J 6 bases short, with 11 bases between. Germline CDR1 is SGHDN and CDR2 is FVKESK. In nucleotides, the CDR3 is TGTGCCAGCAGCCAAGATGGGGGACTCCATGGCTACACCTTC. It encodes CASSQDGGLHGYTF.

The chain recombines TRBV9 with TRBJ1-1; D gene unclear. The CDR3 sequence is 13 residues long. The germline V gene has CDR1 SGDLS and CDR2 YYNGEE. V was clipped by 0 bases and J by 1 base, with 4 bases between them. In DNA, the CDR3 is TGTGCCAGCAGCGTAGTGGCGAACACTGAAGCTTTCTTT. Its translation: CASSVVANTEAFF.

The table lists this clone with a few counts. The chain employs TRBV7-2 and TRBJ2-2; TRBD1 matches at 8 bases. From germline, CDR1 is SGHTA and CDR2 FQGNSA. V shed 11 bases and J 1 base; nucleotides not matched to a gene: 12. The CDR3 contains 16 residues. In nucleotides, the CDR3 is TGTGCCTGGGGCAGGGGGCAATTGAGGAACACCGGGGAGCTGTTTTTT. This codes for CAWGRGQLRNTGELFF.

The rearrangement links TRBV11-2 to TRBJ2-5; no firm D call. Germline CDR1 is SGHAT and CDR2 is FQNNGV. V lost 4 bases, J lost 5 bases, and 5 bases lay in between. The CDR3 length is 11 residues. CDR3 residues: CASSSIETQYF. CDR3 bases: TGTGCCAGCAGCTCTATTGAGACCCAGTACTTC. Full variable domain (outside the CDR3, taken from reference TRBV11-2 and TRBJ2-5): EAGVAQSPRYKIIEKRQSVAFWCNPISGHATLYWYQQILGQGPKLLIQFQNNGVVDDSQLPKDRFSAERLKGVDSTLKIQPAKLEDSAVYLCASSSIETQYFGPGTRLLVL.